This T cell receptor beta chain was retrieved from a study of blood T cell repertoires in COVID-19. Study overall: Samples representing acute and convalescent COVID-19 were sourced from the United States, Italy and Spain. The analysed material was cDNA or gDNA that came from T cells, B-cell-depleted T cells, or PBMCs.

Some clones are missing from TCRdb's copy, which holds only in-frame ones; the method was immunoSEQ multiplex PCR. Seen here are approximately 390,000 clones, about 87% observed once, and the top ten hold about 2.3%. Trimming cost V 4 bases and J 2 bases, with 3 bases left between them. The CDR3 contains 12 residues. In regard to this clone: Other nucleotide sequences in the sample specify the same CDR3.

Seattle participants joined during active infection and were tracked over time. The sequencing input was peripheral blood. The V and J genes are TRBV12-3 or TRBV12-4 and TRBJ1-5; D is unresolved. The sequence was collected from a woman aged 60 to 75 with COVID-19, enrolled during active disease. The chain's CDR3 is CASSSGNQPQHF. In DNA form, the CDR3 reads TGTGCCAGCAGTTCGGGCAATCAGCCCCAGCATTTT.